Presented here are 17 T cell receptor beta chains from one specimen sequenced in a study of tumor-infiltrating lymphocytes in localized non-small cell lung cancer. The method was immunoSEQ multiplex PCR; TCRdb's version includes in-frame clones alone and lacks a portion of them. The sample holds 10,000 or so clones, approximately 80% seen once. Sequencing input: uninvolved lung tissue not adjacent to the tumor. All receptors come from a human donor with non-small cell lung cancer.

The CDR3 nucleotides read TGTGCCAGCAGGCAGAGAACCTACGAGCAGTACTTC. Its translation: CASRQRTYEQYF. This chain joins TRBV2 and TRBJ2-7; no clear D gene. Germline CDR1 SNHLY, CDR2 FYNNEI. CDR3 length: 12 amino acids. V gave up 6 bases and J gave up 2 bases, with 8 bases separating them.

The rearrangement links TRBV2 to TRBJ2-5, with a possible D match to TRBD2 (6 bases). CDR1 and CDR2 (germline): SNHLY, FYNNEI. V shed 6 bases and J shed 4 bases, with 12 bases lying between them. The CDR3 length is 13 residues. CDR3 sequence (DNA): TGTGCCAGCAGCGTGACTAGACGAGAGACCCAGTACTTC. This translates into CASSVTRRETQYF.

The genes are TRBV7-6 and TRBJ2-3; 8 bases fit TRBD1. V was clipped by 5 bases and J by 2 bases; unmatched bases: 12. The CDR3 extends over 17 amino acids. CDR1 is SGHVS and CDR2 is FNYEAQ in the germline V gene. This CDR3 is CASSPRRGDRSTDTQYF. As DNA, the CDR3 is TGTGCCAGCAGCCCCCGAAGGGGGGACAGGTCCACAGATACGCAGTATTTT.

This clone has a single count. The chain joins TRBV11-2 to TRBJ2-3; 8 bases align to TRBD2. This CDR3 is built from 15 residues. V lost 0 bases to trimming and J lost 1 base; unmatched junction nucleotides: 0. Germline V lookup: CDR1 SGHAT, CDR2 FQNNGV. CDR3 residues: CASSLELAGTDTQYF. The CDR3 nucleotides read TGTGCCAGCAGCTTAGAACTAGCGGGCACAGATACGCAGTATTTT.

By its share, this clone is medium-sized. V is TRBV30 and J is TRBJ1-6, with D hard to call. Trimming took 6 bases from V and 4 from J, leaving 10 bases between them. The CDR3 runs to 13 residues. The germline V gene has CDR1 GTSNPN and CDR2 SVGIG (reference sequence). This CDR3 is CACSGEYNSPLHF. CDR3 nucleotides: TGTGCCTGCTCCGGGGAGTATAATTCACCCCTCCACTTT.

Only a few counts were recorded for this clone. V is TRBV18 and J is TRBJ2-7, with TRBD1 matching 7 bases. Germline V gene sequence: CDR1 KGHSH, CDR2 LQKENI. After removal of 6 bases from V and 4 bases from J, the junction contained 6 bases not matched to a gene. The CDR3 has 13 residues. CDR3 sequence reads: CASSVAGGYEQYF. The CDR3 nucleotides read TGTGCCAGCTCTGTCGCAGGGGGTTACGAGCAGTACTTC.

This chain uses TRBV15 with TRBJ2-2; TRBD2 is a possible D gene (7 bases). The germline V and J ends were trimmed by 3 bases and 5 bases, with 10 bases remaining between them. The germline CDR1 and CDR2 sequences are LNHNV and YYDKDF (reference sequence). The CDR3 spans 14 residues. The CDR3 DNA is TGTGCCACCAGCAGGGGAGGGGGAACCGGGGAGCTGTTTTTT. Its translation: CATSRGGGTGELFF.

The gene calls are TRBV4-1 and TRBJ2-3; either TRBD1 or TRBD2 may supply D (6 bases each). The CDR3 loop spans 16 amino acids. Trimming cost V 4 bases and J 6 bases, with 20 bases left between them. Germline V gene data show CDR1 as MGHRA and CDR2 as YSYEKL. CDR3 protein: CASSPGATGPRDTQYF. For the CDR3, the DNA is TGCGCCAGCAGCCCGGGAGCGACAGGCCCAAGGGATACGCAGTATTTT.

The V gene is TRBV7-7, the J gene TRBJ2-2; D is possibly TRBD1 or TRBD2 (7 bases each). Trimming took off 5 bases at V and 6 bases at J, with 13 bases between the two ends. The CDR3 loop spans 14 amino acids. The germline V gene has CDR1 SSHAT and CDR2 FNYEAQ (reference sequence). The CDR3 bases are TGTGCCAGCAGCCCACAGGGGAGGGCCGGGGAGCTGTTTTTT. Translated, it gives CASSPQGRAGELFF.

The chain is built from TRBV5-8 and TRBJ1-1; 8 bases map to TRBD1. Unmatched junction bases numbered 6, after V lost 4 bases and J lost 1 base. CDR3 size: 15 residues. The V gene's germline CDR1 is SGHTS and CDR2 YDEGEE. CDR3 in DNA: TGTGCCAGCAGCCCAGGCAGGGGGCCGAACACTGAAGCTTTCTTT. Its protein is CASSPGRGPNTEAFF.

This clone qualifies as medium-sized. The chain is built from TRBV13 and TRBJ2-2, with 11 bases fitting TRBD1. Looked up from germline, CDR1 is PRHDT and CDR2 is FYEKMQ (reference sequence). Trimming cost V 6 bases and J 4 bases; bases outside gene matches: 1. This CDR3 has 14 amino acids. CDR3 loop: CASRGQGATGELFF. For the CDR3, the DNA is TGTGCCAGCAGAGGACAGGGGGCCACCGGGGAGCTGTTTTTT.

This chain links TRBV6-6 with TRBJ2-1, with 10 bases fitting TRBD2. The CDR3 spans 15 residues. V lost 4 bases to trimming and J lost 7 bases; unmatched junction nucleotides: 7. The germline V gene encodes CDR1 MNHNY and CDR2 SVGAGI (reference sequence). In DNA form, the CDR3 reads TGTGCCAGCAGTTCGAGCGGGGGGGCACGGAATGAGCAGTTCTTC. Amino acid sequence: CASSSSGGARNEQFF.

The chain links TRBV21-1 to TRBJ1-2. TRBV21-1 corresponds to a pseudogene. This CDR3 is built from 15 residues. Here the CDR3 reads CASHEGPGPNYGYTF. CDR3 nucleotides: TGTGCCAGCCACGAGGGTCCAGGCCCTAACTATGGCTACACCTTC.

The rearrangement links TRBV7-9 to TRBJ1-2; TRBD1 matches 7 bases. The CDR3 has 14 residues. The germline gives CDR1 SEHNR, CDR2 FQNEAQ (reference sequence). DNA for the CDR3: TGTGCAAGCGTCGGACAGGCCGAGATCTATGGCTACACCTTC. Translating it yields CASVGQAEIYGYTF.

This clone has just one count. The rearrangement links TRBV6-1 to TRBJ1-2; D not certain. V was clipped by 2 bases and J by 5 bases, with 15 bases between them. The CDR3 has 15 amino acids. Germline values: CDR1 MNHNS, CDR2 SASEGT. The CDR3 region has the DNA TGTGCCAGCAGTGAACCGGATAGGGTGACATATGGCTACACCTTC. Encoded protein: CASSEPDRVTYGYTF.

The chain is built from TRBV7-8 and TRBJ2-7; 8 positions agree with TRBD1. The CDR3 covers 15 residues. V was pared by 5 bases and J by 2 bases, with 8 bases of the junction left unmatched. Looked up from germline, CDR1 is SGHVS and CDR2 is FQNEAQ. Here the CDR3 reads CASSARTGLTYEQYF. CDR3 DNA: TGTGCCAGCAGCGCCCGGACAGGGCTGACCTACGAGCAGTACTTC.

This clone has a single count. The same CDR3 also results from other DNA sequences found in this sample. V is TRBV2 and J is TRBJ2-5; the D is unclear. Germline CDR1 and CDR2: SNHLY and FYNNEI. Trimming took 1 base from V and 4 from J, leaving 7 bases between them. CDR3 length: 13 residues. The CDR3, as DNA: TGTGCCAGCAGTGAAGGGGCCGGAGAGACCCAGTACTTC. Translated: CASSEGAGETQYF. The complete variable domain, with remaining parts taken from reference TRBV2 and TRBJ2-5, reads EPEVTQTPSHQVTQMGQEVILRCVPISNHLYFYWYRQILGQKVEFLVSFYNNEISEKSEIFDDQFSVERPDGSNFTLKIRSTKLEDSAMYFCASSEGAGETQYFGPGTRLLVL.